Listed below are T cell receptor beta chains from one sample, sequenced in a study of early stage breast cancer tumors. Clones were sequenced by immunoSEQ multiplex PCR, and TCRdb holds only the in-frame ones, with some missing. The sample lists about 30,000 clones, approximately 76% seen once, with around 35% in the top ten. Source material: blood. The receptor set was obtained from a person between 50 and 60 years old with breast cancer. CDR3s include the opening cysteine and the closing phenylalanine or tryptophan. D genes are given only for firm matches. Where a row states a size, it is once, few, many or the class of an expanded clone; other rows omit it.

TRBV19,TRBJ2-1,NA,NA,TGTGCCTGTGGATCGCAGTTCTTC,CACGSQFF
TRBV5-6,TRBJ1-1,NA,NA,TGTGCCAGCAGCTTGCGGATGGGGACTGAAGCTTTCTTT,CASSLRMGTEAFF
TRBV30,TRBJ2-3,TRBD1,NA,TGTGCCTGGAGCGACAGGGGGAGTAGCACAGATACGCAGTATTTT,CAWSDRGSSTDTQYF
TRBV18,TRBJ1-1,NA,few,TGTGCCAGCTCACCAAGAGGGGGGGGTAAGGAGAACACTGAAGCTTTCTTT,CASSPRGGGKENTEAFF
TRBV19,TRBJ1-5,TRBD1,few,TGTGCCAGTAGTTGGACAGGGGTCAATCAGCCCCAGCATTTT,CASSWTGVNQPQHF
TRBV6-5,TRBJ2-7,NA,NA,TGTGCCAGCAGTTACGAACAGGGCTCCTACGAGCAGTACTTC,CASSYEQGSYEQYF
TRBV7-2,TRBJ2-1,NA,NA,TGTGCCAGCAGCCCCCCGATCGGCGAGCAGTTCTTC,CASSPPIGEQFF
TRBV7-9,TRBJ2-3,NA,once,TGTGCCAGCAGCTATGGGTCAGATACGCAGTATTTT,CASSYGSDTQYF
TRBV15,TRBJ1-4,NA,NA,TGTGCCACCAGCAGATCAGGACGAGAAAAACTGTTTTTT,CATSRSGREKLFF
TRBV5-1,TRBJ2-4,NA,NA,TGCGCCAGCAGCGGAGGTGAAGGGAACATTCAGTACTTC,CASSGGEGNIQYF
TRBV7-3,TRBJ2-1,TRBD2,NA,TGTGCCAGCAGTCCACTAGCGGGAGGCACTTTCAATGAGCAGTTCTTC,CASSPLAGGTFNEQFF
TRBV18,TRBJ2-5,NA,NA,TGTGCCAGCTCAGGAGACAGACAAGAGACCCAGTACTTC,CASSGDRQETQYF
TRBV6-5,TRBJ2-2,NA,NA,TGTGCCAGCGGGCCGCAGGGCACCGGGGAGCTGTTTTTT,CASGPQGTGELFF
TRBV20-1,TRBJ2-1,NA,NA,TGCAGTGCGGGAGTGGAGCAGTTCTTC,CSAGVEQFF
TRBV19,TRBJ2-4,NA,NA,TGTGCCCTTCGTCGGTGCGCCAAAAACATTCAGTACTTC,CALRRCAKNIQYF
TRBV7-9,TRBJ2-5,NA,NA,TGTGCCAGCAGCTTTTCGGGTGGGGATTTAACGCAGTCCCAGTACTTC,CASSFSGGDLTQSQYF
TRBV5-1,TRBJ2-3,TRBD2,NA,TGCGCCAGCAGCTTGGCTAGCGGGAGGGGGTCAGATACGCAGTATTTT,CASSLASGRGSDTQYF
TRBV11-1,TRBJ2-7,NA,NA,TGTGCCAGCAGCTTCGCCGTGGGTGGCTACGAGCAGTACTTC,CASSFAVGGYEQYF
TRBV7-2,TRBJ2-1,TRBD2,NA,TGTGCCAGCAGCTTCCTTACTAGCGGGAATCTGTTCTTC,CASSFLTSGNLFF
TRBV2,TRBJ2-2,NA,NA,TGTGCCAGCAGTGCCCCAGCGGGTGGGCCCACCGGGGAGCTGTTTTTT,CASSAPAGGPTGELFF
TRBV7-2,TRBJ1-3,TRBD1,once,TGTGCCAGCAGCCCTCAGGGGGCTGCTGGAAACACCATATATTTT,CASSPQGAAGNTIYF
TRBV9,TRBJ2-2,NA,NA,TGTGCCAGCAGCGTAGGGGTCGGGGAGCTGTTTTTT,CASSVGVGELFF
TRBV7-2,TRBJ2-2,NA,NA,TGTGCCAGCAGCTGGGGAGGGGGGGCGCTGGGGGAGCTGTTTTTT,CASSWGGGALGELFF
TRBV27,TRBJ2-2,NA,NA,TGTGCCAGCAGTTTGGACGGGCCGCTAGACACCGGGGAGCTGTTTTTT,CASSLDGPLDTGELFF
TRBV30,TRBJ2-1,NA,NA,TGTGCCTGGAGTGTTGTCGGCGAGCAGTTCTTC,CAWSVVGEQFF
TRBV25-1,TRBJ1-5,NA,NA,TGTGCCAGCAGCCCCGACAGCTACAATCAGCCCCAGCATTTT,CASSPDSYNQPQHF
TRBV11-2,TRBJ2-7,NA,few,TGTGCCAGCAGCTTAGTTGAGACGTACTACGAGCAGTACTTC,CASSLVETYYEQYF
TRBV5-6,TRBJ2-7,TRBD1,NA,TGTGCCAGCAGCCAAAGGACAGGGATTTCCTACGAGCAGTACTTC,CASSQRTGISYEQYF
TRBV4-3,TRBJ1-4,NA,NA,TGCGCCAGCGCGGAGGGTCTCGGGAGAGGAGGTAATGAAAAACTGTTTTTT,CASAEGLGRGGNEKLFF
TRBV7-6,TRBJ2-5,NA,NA,TGTGCCAGCAGCTTCCAGTACCAAGAGACCCAGTACTTC,CASSFQYQETQYF
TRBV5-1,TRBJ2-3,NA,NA,TGCGCCAGCAGCTTTAGCGGTCGGGGTACAGATACGCAGTATTTT,CASSFSGRGTDTQYF
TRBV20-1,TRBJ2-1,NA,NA,TGCAGTGCTAGGAGGGATGAGCAGTTCTTC,CSARRDEQFF
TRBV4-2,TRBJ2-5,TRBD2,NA,TGTGCCAGCAGCCCGGGACTAGCGGGAGAAGAGACCCAGTACTTC,CASSPGLAGEETQYF
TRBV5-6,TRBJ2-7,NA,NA,TGTGCCAGCAGCTTTTCGCTCGGCGAGCAGTACTTC,CASSFSLGEQYF
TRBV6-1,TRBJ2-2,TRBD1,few,TGTGCCAGCAGTGAACGGGCAGGGGGGAACACCGGGGAGCTGTTTTTT,CASSERAGGNTGELFF
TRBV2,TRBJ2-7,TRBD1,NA,TGTGCCAGCAGATTACAGGGGGCGGCGGCGTACGAGCAGTACTTC,CASRLQGAAAYEQYF
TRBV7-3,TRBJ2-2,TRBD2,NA,TGTGCCAGCAGCTCCCCGACTAGCGGGCCCACCGGGGAGCTGTTTTTT,CASSSPTSGPTGELFF
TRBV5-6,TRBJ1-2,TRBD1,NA,TGTGCCAGCAGCGGGGGACAGGAGAGTAACTATGGCTACACCTTC,CASSGGQESNYGYTF